Below, 23 T cell receptor beta chains from the same sample are listed, as sequenced in a study of PD-1 blockade in classical Hodgkin lymphoma. Every single patient, without exception, relapsed after autologous stem cell transplantation, and brentuximab vedotin exposure varied. The protocol was immunoSEQ multiplex PCR, while the TCRdb copy is restricted to in-frame clones and leaves out a portion. This table has 15,000 or so clones, 83% appearing once. The sequenced sample was peripheral blood mononuclear cells (PBMCs), obtained at baseline. Receptor source: a human donor with classical Hodgkin lymphoma.

This clone was recorded only once. The chain joins TRBV9 to TRBJ1-1; unclear D gene. This CDR3 is built from 13 residues. V was trimmed by 4 bases and J by 1 base, leaving 8 bases between them. The germline CDR1 and CDR2 sequences are SGDLS and YYNGEE. The CDR3 is CASSLPTNTEAFF. In DNA form, the CDR3 reads TGTGCCAGCAGCCTCCCCACGAACACTGAAGCTTTCTTT.

In this sample, this clone turned up once. The chain is built from TRBV7-2 and TRBJ1-5, with D unresolved. The CDR3 has 13 residues. Trimming took off 3 bases at V and 4 bases at J, with 7 bases between the two ends. The germline V gene encodes CDR1 SGHTA and CDR2 FQGNSA. The CDR3 spells CASSFPPNQPQHF. CDR3 DNA: TGTGCCAGCAGCTTCCCACCAAATCAGCCCCAGCATTTT.

The chain is built from TRBV18 and TRBJ1-1; tentatively, D is TRBD1 (6 bases). The length of the CDR3 is 13 residues. Between the trimmed V and J ends, which lost 6 bases and 1 base, there was a span of 9 bases. Germline V CDR1 and CDR2: KGHSH, LQKENI. CDR3 DNA sequence: TGTGCCAGCTCCGAGGGGGGGAACACTGAAGCTTTCTTT. Translating it yields CASSEGGNTEAFF.

The chain links TRBV5-8 to TRBJ2-3, with 7 positions matching TRBD1. The CDR3 totals 15 residues. Losses at the gene ends were 0 bases for V and 0 bases for J; bases not matched to a gene: 1. Germline CDR1 is SGHTS and CDR2 is YDEGEE. Written as DNA, the CDR3 is TGTGCCAGCAGCTTGGGACAGGGAAGCACAGATACGCAGTATTTT. This translates into CASSLGQGSTDTQYF.

The V call is TRBV7-2, the J call TRBJ2-7; D ambiguous. The CDR3 spans 14 residues. Deletions cut 0 bases from V and 3 bases from J, with 9 bases between. CDR1 is SGHTA and CDR2 is FQGNSA in the germline V gene. CDR3 in amino acids: CASSLAIGSYEQYF. The CDR3 region has the DNA TGTGCCAGCAGCTTAGCGATTGGCAGCTACGAGCAGTACTTC. The variable domain in full, completed from reference TRBV7-2 and TRBJ2-7, reads GAGVSQSPSNKVTEKGKDVELRCDPISGHTALYWYRQSLGQGLEFLIYFQGNSAPDKSGLPSDRFSAERTGGSVSTLTIQRTQQEDSAVYLCASSLAIGSYEQYFGPGTRLTVT.

The chain recombines TRBV4-1 with TRBJ2-2, with D possibly matching TRBD2 (5 bases). The germline V and J ends were trimmed by 1 base and 4 bases, with 13 bases remaining between them. The germline V gene encodes CDR1 MGHRA and CDR2 YSYEKL. This CDR3 is 16 amino acids long. CDR3 DNA: TGCGCCAGCAGCCAAGTAAGGGCCGGGGTCACCGGGGAGCTGTTTTTT. It encodes CASSQVRAGVTGELFF.

This chain links TRBV5-1 with TRBJ2-2, with TRBD2 identical over 11 bases. Germline V CDR1 and CDR2: SGHRS, YFSETQ. CDR3 length: 19 amino acids. Trimming took 0 bases from V and 4 from J; bases not matched to a gene: 11. CDR3 nucleotides: TGCGCCAGCAGCTTGGGTGAGGGGACGGGACTAGCGGTCACCGGGGAGCTGTTTTTT. Translation gives CASSLGEGTGLAVTGELFF.

This clone was seen only a few times. The rearrangement links TRBV27 to TRBJ2-1; 16 bases match TRBD2. After removal of 5 bases from V and 7 bases from J, the junction contained 8 bases not matched to a gene. The CDR3 is 17 residues long. The germline V gene has CDR1 MNHEY and CDR2 SMNVEV (reference sequence). The CDR3 bases are TGTGCCAGCAGTCCTGGGACTAGCGGGGGGGCCGTTAATGAGCAGTTCTTC. Translating it yields CASSPGTSGGAVNEQFF.

CDR3 amino acids: CASSPREGADGYTF. The CDR3 nucleotides read TGCGCCAGCAGCCCGAGGGAGGGGGCGGATGGCTACACCTTC. The chain employs TRBV4-1 and TRBJ1-2, with 7 bases aligning to TRBD1. The V gene's germline CDR1 is MGHRA and CDR2 YSYEKL. This CDR3 is built from 14 residues. The junction had 8 bases not matched to a gene; V was cut back by 4 bases and J by 6 bases.

The chain links TRBV5-8 to TRBJ1-6; 9 bases are shared with TRBD1. The J segment lost 4 bases and the V segment lost 4 bases, leaving 3 bases of the junction unmatched. The V gene's germline CDR1 is SGHTS and CDR2 YDEGEE. The CDR3 loop spans 15 amino acids. The chain's CDR3 is CASSTGQGYNSPLHF. The CDR3 DNA is TGTGCCAGCAGCACTGGACAGGGGTATAATTCACCCCTCCACTTT.

J is TRBJ2-5 and V is TRBV6-5, with 7 bases aligning to TRBD2. In germline, CDR1 is MNHEY, CDR2 SVGAGI. The CDR3 covers 15 residues. V shed 6 bases and J 2 bases; nucleotides not matched to a gene: 9. The CDR3 coding sequence is TGTGCCAGCAGCCAACCTTGGGGGGGACAAGAGACCCAGTACTTC. Residues: CASSQPWGGQETQYF.

There are a few counts of this clone. The V call is TRBV5-1, the J call TRBJ2-3; no firm D call. The ends were cut back, 3 bases at V and 1 base at J, with 9 bases in the middle. The CDR3 totals 14 residues. Germline V gene data show CDR1 as SGHRS and CDR2 as YFSETQ. The CDR3 bases are TGCGCCAGCAGCTCTGACCCCCGCACAGATACGCAGTATTTT. The encoded protein is CASSSDPRTDTQYF.

The chain links TRBV10-1 to TRBJ2-6; TRBD2 matches at 15 bases. V trimming: 6 bases; J trimming: 3 bases; junction bases outside the gene matches: 9. The CDR3 covers 19 residues. The germline gives CDR1 WNHNN, CDR2 SYGVQD (reference sequence). CDR3 DNA: TGCGCCAGCAGCTCGTTAGGACTAGCGGGGGGGCGTGGGGCCAACGTCCTGACTTTC. It is translated as CASSSLGLAGGRGANVLTF.

This clone was found once. The chain recombines TRBV7-9 with TRBJ2-1, with D possibly being TRBD1 (6 bases). This CDR3 comprises 12 residues. Looked up from germline, CDR1 is SEHNR and CDR2 is FQNEAQ (reference sequence). The germline V and J ends were trimmed by 6 bases and 4 bases, with 7 bases remaining between them. The CDR3 loop is CASRRGYNEQFF. For the CDR3, the DNA is TGTGCCAGCAGAAGGGGGTACAATGAGCAGTTCTTC.

The gene calls are TRBV4-2 and TRBJ1-5; no clear D gene. This CDR3 has 13 residues. V dropped 1 base and J dropped 5 bases, with 6 bases sitting between them. Per germline, CDR1 LGHNA and CDR2 YNFKEQ. This CDR3 is CASSQGNHQPQHF. The CDR3 DNA reads TGTGCCAGCAGCCAAGGGAACCATCAGCCCCAGCATTTT.

The chain uses TRBV14 and TRBJ1-3; 7 bases fit TRBD1. This CDR3 comprises 16 residues. Looked up from germline, CDR1 is SGHDN and CDR2 is FVKESK. With 5 bases clipped from V and 0 bases from J, the junction kept 7 bases outside the gene matches. CDR3 sequence: CASSIGGGNSGNTIYF. The CDR3 DNA sequence: TGTGCCAGCAGCATTGGAGGGGGCAACTCTGGAAACACCATATATTTT.

The table lists this clone with a count of one. V gene TRBV10-3 combines with J gene TRBJ2-6; possible D gene TRBD2, 6 bases. This CDR3 contains 17 residues. Per germline, CDR1 ENHRY and CDR2 SYGVKD. The ends were cut back, 2 bases at V and 0 bases at J, with 11 bases in the middle. This chain's CDR3 is CAISEVAESSGANVLTF. DNA for the CDR3: TGTGCCATCAGTGAGGTAGCGGAGAGCTCTGGGGCCAACGTCCTGACTTTC.

The table lists this clone with a count of one. This chain joins TRBV11-1 and TRBJ2-7, with no clear D. The CDR3 runs to 14 residues. Germline V lookup: CDR1 SGHAT, CDR2 FQDESV (reference sequence). V gave up 3 bases and J gave up 2 bases, with 11 bases separating them. CDR3 sequence reads: CASSLASSAYEQYF. DNA of the CDR3: TGTGCCAGCAGCTTGGCCAGCTCGGCCTACGAGCAGTACTTC.

The chain links TRBV9 to TRBJ2-2; D ambiguous. This CDR3 spans 14 amino acids. V was cut by 1 base and J by 3 bases, with 7 bases left in between. The germline gives CDR1 SGDLS, CDR2 YYNGEE. The CDR3 region has the DNA TGTGCCAGCAGCGTACTGGGGTACACCGGGGAGCTGTTTTTT. Its protein product is CASSVLGYTGELFF.

V usage is TRBV19 and J usage is TRBJ1-2, with TRBD1 matching over 10 bases. CDR1 LNHDA and CDR2 SQIVND come from the germline V gene (reference sequence). CDR3 length: 16 amino acids. J gave up 8 bases and V 6 bases, and 15 bases lay outside the gene matches. CDR3 in amino acids: CASRVRLGQGEEGYTF. The CDR3, as DNA: TGTGCCAGTAGGGTACGACTCGGACAGGGGGAGGAGGGCTACACCTTC. The whole variable domain, remainder taken from reference TRBV19 and TRBJ1-2, is DGGITQSPKYLFRKEGQNVTLSCEQNLNHDAMYWYRQDPGQGLRLIYYSQIVNDFQKGDIAEGYSVSREKKESFPLTVTSAQKNPTAFYLCASRVRLGQGEEGYTFGSGTRLTVV.

In DNA form, the CDR3 reads TGTGCCAGCAGTAGAGGGACTAGAACAGATACGCAGTATTTT. Protein product: CASSRGTRTDTQYF. This rearrangement joins TRBV2 to TRBJ2-3; 8 nucleotides agree with TRBD2. CDR3 length: 14 amino acids. Looked up from germline, CDR1 is SNHLY and CDR2 is FYNNEI. The V and J ends lost 5 bases and 3 bases, in that order; junction bases with no gene match: 4.

This chain uses TRBV6-5 with TRBJ2-5; D not resolved. V shed 2 bases and J shed 5 bases, with 9 bases lying between them. Germline assignment: CDR1 MNHEY and CDR2 SVGAGI. The CDR3 runs to 13 residues. The CDR3 region is CASSYPTIETQYF. Here the CDR3 DNA reads TGTGCCAGCAGTTACCCCACTATCGAGACCCAGTACTTC.

CDR3 amino acids: CASSIDPGTMAYF. CDR3 nucleotide sequence: TGTGCCAGTAGTATAGACCCCGGTACCATGGCGTACTTC. The chain is built from TRBV19 and TRBJ2-5; unclear D gene. CDR1 LNHDA and CDR2 SQIVND come from the germline V gene (reference sequence). This CDR3 region has 13 residues. The V end lost 0 bases, the J end lost 13 bases, and 15 bases lay between the germline ends.